This T cell receptor (beta chain) was obtained from a study of blood T cells in healthy people across ages. Overall study findings and caveats: Calculation of diversity from one million T cells yielded estimates considered to be underestimates.

A J-beta primer mix and a sample-barcoded 5' primer were used in a second PCR of about 6 to 12 cycles. TCRdb reprocessed the 5' RACE reads with MiXCR, giving one entry per CDR3 protein. The sample has about 830,000 distinct CDR3 sequences; roughly 60% are singletons. Caucasian individuals from Russia who were healthy and aged about 6 to 95 acted as donors. Peripheral blood, about 9.8 milliliters per donor, was collected. With V trimmed by 5 bases and J by 5 bases, 11 bases remained unmatched. This CDR3 region has 17 residues. Germline-derived CDR1 and CDR2 are LGHNA and YSLEER. To note about this clonotype: Its target is unknown.

The sample comprised blood. This chain uses TRBV4-3 with TRBJ2-7; 14 nucleotides align to TRBD2. The TCR comes from a man aged 25 to 40 in good health. The CDR3 region is CASSSERTSGRLDEQYF. The CDR3 DNA follows: TGCGCCAGCAGCTCAGAAAGGACTAGCGGGAGGTTGGACGAGCAGTACTTC.